This record covers a single TCR beta chain. From germline, CDR1 is KGHSH and CDR2 LQKENI. The CDR3 loop spans 19 amino acids. Trimming left V 3 bases short and J 1 base short, with 24 bases between. Original methodology: It was from reference gene primer amplification that nucleated cell counts were estimated. The assay was immunoSEQ multiplex PCR, and TCRdb's table has in-frame clones only and misses some. V, J and clone size are taken as reported in that table, and D and trimming were inferred from the DNA itself. Of some 98,000 clones in the sample, roughly 80% were seen once. The sample belongs to a study of blood T cell repertoires in COVID-19.

The J gene is TRBJ1-1, the V gene TRBV18, with D hard to call. This clonotype was sampled from a man between 70 and 80 years old with active or convalescent COVID-19. What was sequenced was peripheral blood. CDR3 bases: TGTGCCAGCTCACCTTTACGGGGTGTAAGGGCGTCAAGGAACACTGAAGCTTTCTTT. It specifies CASSPLRGVRASRNTEAFF.